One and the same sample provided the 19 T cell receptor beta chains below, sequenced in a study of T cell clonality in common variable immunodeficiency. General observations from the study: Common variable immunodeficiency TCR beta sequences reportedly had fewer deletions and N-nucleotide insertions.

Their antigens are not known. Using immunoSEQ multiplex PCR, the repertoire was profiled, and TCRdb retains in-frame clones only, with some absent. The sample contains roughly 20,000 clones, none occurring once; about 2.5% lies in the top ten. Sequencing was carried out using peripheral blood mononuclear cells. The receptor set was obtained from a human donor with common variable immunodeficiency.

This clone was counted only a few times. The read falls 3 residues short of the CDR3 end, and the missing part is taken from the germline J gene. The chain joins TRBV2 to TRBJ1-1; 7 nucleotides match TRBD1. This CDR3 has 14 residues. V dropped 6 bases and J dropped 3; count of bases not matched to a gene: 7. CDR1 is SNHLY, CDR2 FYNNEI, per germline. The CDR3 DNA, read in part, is TGTGCCAGCAGAGAAACAGGGGTTTACACTGAA. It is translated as CASRETGVYTE. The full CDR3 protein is CASRETGVYTEAFF.

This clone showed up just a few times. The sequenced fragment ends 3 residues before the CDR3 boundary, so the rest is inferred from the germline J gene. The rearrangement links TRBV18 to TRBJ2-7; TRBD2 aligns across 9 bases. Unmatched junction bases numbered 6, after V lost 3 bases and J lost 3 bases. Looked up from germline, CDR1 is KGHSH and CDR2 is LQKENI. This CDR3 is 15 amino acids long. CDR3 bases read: TGTGCCAGCTCACCTTGGGAGACTAGCGGCTACGAG. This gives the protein CASSPWETSGYE. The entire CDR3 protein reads CASSPWETSGYEQYF.

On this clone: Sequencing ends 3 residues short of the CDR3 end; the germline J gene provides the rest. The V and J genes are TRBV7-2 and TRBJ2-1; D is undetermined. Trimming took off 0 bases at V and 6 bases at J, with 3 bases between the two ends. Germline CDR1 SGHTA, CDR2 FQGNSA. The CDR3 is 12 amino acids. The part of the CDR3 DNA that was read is TGTGCCAGCAGCTTAGCCTTCAATGAG. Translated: CASSLAFNE. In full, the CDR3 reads CASSLAFNEQFF.

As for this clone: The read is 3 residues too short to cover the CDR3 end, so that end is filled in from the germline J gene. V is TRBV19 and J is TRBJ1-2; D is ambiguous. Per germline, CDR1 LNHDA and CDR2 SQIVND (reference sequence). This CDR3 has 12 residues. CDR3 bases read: TGTGCCACCTCTCGGGTTGCCGTCGGC. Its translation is CATSRVAVG. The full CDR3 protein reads CATSRVAVGYTF.

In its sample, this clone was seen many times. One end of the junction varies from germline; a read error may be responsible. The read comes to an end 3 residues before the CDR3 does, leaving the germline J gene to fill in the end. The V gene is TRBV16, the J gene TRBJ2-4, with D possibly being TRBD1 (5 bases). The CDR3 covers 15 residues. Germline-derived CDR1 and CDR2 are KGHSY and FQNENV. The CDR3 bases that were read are TGTGCCAGCAGCCAATTCAGACAGTCCAACAACATT. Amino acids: CASSQFRQSNNI. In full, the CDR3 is CASSQFRQSNNIQYF.

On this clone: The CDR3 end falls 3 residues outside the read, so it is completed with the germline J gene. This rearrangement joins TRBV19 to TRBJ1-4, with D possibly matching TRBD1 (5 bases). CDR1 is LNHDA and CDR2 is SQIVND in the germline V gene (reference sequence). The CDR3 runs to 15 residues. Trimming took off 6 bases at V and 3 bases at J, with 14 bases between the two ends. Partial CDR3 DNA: TGTGCCAGTAGGAGGGGCGAAGTAGCTAATGAAAAA. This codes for CASRRGEVANEK. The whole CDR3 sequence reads CASRRGEVANEKLFF. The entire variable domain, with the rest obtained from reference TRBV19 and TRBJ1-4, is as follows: DGGITQSPKYLFRKEGQNVTLSCEQNLNHDAMYWYRQDPGQGLRLIYYSQIVNDFQKGDIAEGYSVSREKKESFPLTVTSAQKNPTAFYLCASRRGEVANEKLFFGSGTQLSVL.

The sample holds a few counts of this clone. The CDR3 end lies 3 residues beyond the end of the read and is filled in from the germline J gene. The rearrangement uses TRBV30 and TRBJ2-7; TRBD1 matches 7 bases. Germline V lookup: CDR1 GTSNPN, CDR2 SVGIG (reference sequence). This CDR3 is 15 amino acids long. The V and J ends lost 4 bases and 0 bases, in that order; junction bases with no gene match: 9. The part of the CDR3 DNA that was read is TGTGCCTGGACCGTAGGTAACAGGGGCTCCTACGAG. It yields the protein CAWTVGNRGSYE. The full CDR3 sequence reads CAWTVGNRGSYEQYF.

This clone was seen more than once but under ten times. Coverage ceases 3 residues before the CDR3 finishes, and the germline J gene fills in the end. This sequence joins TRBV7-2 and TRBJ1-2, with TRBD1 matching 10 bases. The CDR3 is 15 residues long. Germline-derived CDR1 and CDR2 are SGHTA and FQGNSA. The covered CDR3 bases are TGTGCCAGCAGCTTAGCACCGGGACAGGGGTACGGC. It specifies CASSLAPGQGYG. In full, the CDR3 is CASSLAPGQGYGYTF. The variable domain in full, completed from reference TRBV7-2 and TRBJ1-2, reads GAGVSQSPSNKVTEKGKDVELRCDPISGHTALYWYRQSLGQGLEFLIYFQGNSAPDKSGLPSDRFSAERTGGSVSTLTIQRTQQEDSAVYLCASSLAPGQGYGYTFGSGTRLTVV.

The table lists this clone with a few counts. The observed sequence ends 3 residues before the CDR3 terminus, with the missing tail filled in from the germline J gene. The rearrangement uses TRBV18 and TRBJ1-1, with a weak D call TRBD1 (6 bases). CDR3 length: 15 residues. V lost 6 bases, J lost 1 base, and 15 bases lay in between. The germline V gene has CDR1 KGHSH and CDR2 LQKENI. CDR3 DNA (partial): TGTGCCAGCTCCCAAACTCTGACAGGGAACACTGAA. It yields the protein CASSQTLTGNTE. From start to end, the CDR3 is CASSQTLTGNTEAFF.

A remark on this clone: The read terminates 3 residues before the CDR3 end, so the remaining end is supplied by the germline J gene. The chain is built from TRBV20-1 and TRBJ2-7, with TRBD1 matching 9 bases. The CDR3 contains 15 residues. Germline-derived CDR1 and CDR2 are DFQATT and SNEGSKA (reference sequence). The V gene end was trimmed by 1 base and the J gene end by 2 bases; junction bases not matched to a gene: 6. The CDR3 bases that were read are TGCAGTGCTAGAGGGGGGACAGGGCTAGCCTACGAG. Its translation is CSARGGTGLAYE. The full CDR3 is CSARGGTGLAYEQYF.

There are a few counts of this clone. The CDR3 loop is CASSIPGRGPEETQYF. The covered CDR3 bases are TGTGCCAGCAGCATACCCGGGCGGGGGCCTGAAGAGACC. J is TRBJ2-5 and V is TRBV7-8; TRBD2 might be the D (7 bases). The read terminates 3 residues before the CDR3 end, so the remaining end is supplied by the germline J gene. Germline V gene data show CDR1 as SGHVS and CDR2 as FQNEAQ. The CDR3 is made up of 16 amino acids. Trimming cost V 5 bases and J 3 bases, with 19 bases left between them.

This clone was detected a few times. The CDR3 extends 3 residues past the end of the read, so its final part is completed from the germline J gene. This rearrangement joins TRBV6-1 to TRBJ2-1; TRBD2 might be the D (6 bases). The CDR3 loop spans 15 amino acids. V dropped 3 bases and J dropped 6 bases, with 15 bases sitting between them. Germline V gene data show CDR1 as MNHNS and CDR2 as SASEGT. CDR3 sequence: CASSDDQRVINEQFF. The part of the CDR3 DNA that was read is TGTGCCAGCAGTGACGACCAGCGGGTGATCAATGAG.

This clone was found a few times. The part of the CDR3 DNA that was read is TGTGCCAGCAGCGCCTTAATGAGGGGCCTTGGGGGC. It specifies CASSALMRGLGG. The CDR3 in full is CASSALMRGLGGYTF. The chain is built from TRBV7-9 and TRBJ1-2; possibly TRBD1 for D (5 bases). The read ends 3 residues before the CDR3 terminus; that terminus is restored from the germline J gene. The CDR3 extends over 15 amino acids. Looked up from germline, CDR1 is SEHNR and CDR2 is FQNEAQ (reference sequence).

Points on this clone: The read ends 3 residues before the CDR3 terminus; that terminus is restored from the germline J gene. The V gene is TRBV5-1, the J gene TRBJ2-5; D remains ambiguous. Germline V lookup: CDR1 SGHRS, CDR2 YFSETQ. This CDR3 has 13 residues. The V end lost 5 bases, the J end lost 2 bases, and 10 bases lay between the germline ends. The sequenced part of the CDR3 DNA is TGCGCCAGCAGGTCCCCCGGGCAAGAGACC. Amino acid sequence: CASRSPGQET. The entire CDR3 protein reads CASRSPGQETQYF.

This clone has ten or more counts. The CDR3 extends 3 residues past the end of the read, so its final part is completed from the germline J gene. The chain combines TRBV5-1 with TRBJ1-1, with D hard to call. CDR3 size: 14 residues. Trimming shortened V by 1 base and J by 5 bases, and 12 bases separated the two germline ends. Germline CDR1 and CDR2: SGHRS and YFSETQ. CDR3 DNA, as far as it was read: TGCGCCAGCAGCTTGCCAGGTATCTCGACTGAA. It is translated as CASSLPGISTE. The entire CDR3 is CASSLPGISTEAFF.

The sequenced CDR3 bases are TGTGCCAGTAACCCGAAGCGGGCCTCCGGGGATACG. Translation: CASNPKRASGDT. The whole CDR3 is CASNPKRASGDTQYF. The V and J genes are TRBV19 and TRBJ2-3; D is possibly TRBD2 (6 bases). Read data end 3 residues before the CDR3 end; the end is taken from the germline J gene. V was cut by 7 bases and J by 6 bases, with 20 bases left in between. The CDR3 extends over 15 amino acids. Germline CDR1 LNHDA, CDR2 SQIVND (reference sequence).

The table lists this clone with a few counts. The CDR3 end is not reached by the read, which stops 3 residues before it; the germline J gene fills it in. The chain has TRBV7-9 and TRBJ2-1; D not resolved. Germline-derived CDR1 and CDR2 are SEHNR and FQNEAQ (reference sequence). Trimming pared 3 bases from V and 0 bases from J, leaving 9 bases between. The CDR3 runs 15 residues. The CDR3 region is CASSFWLSSYNEQFF. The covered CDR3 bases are TGTGCCAGCAGCTTTTGGCTGAGCTCCTACAATGAG.

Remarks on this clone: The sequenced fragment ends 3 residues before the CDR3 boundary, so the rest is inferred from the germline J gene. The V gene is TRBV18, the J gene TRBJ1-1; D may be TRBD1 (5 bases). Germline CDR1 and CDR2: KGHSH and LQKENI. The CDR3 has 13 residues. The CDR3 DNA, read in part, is TGTGCCAGCTCACCCGGGACTCCGGATCGG. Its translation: CASSPGTPDR. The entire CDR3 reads CASSPGTPDRAFF. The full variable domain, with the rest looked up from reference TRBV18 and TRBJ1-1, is NAGVMQNPRHLVRRRGQEARLRCSPMKGHSHVYWYRQLPEEGLKFMVYLQKENIIDESGMPKERFSAEFPKEGPSILRIQQVVRGDSAAYFCASSPGTPDRAFFGQGTRLTVV.

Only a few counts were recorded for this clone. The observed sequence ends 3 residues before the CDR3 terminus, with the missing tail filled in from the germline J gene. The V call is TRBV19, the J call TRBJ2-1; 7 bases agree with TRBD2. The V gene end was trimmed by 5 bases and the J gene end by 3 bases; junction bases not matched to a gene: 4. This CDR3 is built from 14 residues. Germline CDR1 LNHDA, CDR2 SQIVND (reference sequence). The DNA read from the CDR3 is TGTGCCAGTAGTTCCCTAGCGGACTACAATGAG. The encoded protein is CASSSLADYNE. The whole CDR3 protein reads CASSSLADYNEQFF.